A selection of T cell receptor beta chains follows, all from one sample in a study of T cells in tuberculosis. Generated by immunoSEQ multiplex PCR, the TCRdb table keeps only in-frame clones and is missing some. The table shows around 35,000 clones, with under 95% occurring only once. Sequenced here: PBMCs, sampled at tuberculosis diagnosis. The receptors were gathered from an adult with tuberculosis. Each CDR3 is given with its conserved first and last residue. The order of the fields is D gene, V gene, clone size, J gene, CDR3 DNA, CDR3 protein. D genes are given only for firm matches. The listing skips clone size in some rows; elsewhere it reads once, few, many or a size class.

D: TRBD1
V: TRBV2
size: NA
J: TRBJ2-2
DNA: TGTGCCAGCGGCTATTCTCACAGGGGGCTTACCGGGGAGCTGTTTTTT
CDR3: CASGYSHRGLTGELFF

D: TRBD1
V: TRBV2
size: NA
J: TRBJ1-2
DNA: TGTGCCAGCAGTGAGGCAGGGGGATATGGCTACACCTTC
CDR3: CASSEAGGYGYTF

D: NA
V: TRBV6-1
size: NA
J: TRBJ1-5
DNA: TGTGCCAGCAGTGAATACCTAAATAGCAATCAGCCCCAGCATTTT
CDR3: CASSEYLNSNQPQHF

D: NA
V: TRBV2
size: few
J: TRBJ2-7
DNA: TGTGCCAGCAGTGAAGGGCAGGGCGCCTACGAGCAGTACTTC
CDR3: CASSEGQGAYEQYF

D: NA
V: TRBV7-2
size: NA
J: TRBJ1-2
DNA: TGTGCCAGCAGCCAAGGACAGCCTTATGGCTACACCTTC
CDR3: CASSQGQPYGYTF

D: TRBD2
V: TRBV9
size: NA
J: TRBJ2-3
DNA: TGTGCCAGCAGCGTAAGAGGGGCGGGGGTCACAGATACGCAGTATTTT
CDR3: CASSVRGAGVTDTQYF

D: NA
V: TRBV4-3
size: once
J: TRBJ1-2
DNA: TGCGCCAGCAGCCAAGATAATACAGGGCGTTTGGGTGGCTACACCTTC
CDR3: CASSQDNTGRLGGYTF

D: NA
V: TRBV2
size: NA
J: TRBJ2-7
DNA: TGTGCCAGCAGGAAACAGGGTTACGAGCAGTACTTC
CDR3: CASRKQGYEQYF

D: TRBD1
V: TRBV7-6
size: NA
J: TRBJ1-4
DNA: TGTGCCAGCAGCCGAAAGGGACAGGGACACGAAAAACTGTTTTTT
CDR3: CASSRKGQGHEKLFF

D: NA
V: TRBV30
size: NA
J: TRBJ2-3
DNA: TGTGCCTGGCTCGAGGGAGCAGATACGCAGTATTTT
CDR3: CAWLEGADTQYF

D: NA
V: TRBV10-1
size: NA
J: TRBJ2-3
DNA: TGCGCCAGCTCGGGATCCACAGATACGCAGTATTTT
CDR3: CASSGSTDTQYF

D: NA
V: TRBV27
size: NA
J: TRBJ2-4
DNA: TGTGCCAGCAGCCCAGGACAGTTCTTAGCCAAAAACATTCAGTACTTC
CDR3: CASSPGQFLAKNIQYF

D: TRBD2
V: TRBV2
size: NA
J: TRBJ2-1
DNA: TGTGCCAGCAGTCCCCAACTAGCGGGGAGGGATGAGCAGTTCTTC
CDR3: CASSPQLAGRDEQFF

D: NA
V: TRBV6-1
size: NA
J: TRBJ1-3
DNA: TGTGCCAGCAGTGCGCCAGGGGTCACCATATATTTT
CDR3: CASSAPGVTIYF

D: NA
V: TRBV5-6
size: NA
J: TRBJ2-3
DNA: TGTGCCAGCAGCCTCGGGTCCCTAATCCTACTACCAGATACGCAGTATTTT
CDR3: CASSLGSLILLPDTQYF

D: TRBD1
V: TRBV7-2
size: once
J: TRBJ2-7
DNA: TGTGCCAGCAGCCTTCTGGGGACAGGGAGGTACGAGCAGTACTTC
CDR3: CASSLLGTGRYEQYF

D: NA
V: TRBV19
size: few
J: TRBJ1-4
DNA: TGTGCCAGTAGTCCCCTACCCAATGAAAAACTGTTTTTT
CDR3: CASSPLPNEKLFF

D: NA
V: TRBV6-6
size: NA
J: TRBJ2-3
DNA: TGTGCCAGCACCAAGACTACACCCAGCACAGATACGCAGTATTTT
CDR3: CASTKTTPSTDTQYF